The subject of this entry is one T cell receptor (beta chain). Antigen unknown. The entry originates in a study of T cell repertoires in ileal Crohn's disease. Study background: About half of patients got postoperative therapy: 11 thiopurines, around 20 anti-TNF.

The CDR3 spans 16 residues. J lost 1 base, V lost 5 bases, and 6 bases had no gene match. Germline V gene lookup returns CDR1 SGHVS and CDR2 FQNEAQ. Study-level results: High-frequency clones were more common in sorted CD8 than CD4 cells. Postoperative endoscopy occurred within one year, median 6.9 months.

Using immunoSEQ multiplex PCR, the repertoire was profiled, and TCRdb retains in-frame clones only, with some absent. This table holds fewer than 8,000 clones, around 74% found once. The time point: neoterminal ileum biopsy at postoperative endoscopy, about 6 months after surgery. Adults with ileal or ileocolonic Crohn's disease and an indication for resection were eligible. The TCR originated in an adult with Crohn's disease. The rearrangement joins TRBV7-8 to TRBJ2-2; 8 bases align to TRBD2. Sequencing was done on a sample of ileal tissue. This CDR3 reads CASSRTSRMNTGELFF. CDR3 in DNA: TGTGCCAGCAGCCGGACTAGCCGGATGAACACCGGGGAGCTGTTTTTT. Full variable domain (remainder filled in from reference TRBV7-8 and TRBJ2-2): GAGVSQSPRYKVAKRGQDVALRCDPISGHVSLFWYQQALGQGPEFLTYFQNEAQLDKSGLPSDRFFAERPEGSVSTLKIQRTQQEDSAVYLCASSRTSRMNTGELFFGEGSRLTVL.